This T cell receptor beta chain was observed in a study of T cells after yellow fever vaccination. Study-level background: The SMART-Seq v4 Ultra Low Input method served to prepare the low-cell-number fractions. Study-wide results and limits: Clonotype sharing between CD4 and CD8 compartments was small.

Germline V lookup: CDR1 DFQATT, CDR2 SNEGSKA (reference sequence). J was trimmed by 0 bases and V by 2 bases; bases with no gene match: 1. The CDR3 length is 14 residues. A few counts support this clonotype. Its antigen is unknown. From the 5' RACE reads, TCRdb called clonotypes with MiXCR, one entry per CDR3 protein. Of roughly 320,000 distinct CDR3 sequences listed, around 10% are singletons. Source: CD4+ T cells sorted from PBMCs, taken 45 days after the yellow fever booster vaccination. This rearrangement joins TRBV20-1 to TRBJ2-7; 10 nucleotides agree with TRBD2. The receptor's source is a man younger than 35 who received the YFV17D yellow fever vaccine. The CDR3 region has the DNA TGCAGTGCTAGAAGCGGGGGGGCCTCCTACGAGCAGTACTTC. As protein: CSARSGGASYEQYF.